This T cell receptor (beta chain) stems from a study of cytomegalovirus exposure and HLA in healthy donors. Study-wide findings and caveats: Based on reports, TCR beta sequences accurately predicted HLA-A and HLA-B alleles for most subjects. Diagnosis of cytomegalovirus status made by the classifier reportedly showed high specificity and sensitivity. Analyses of presence/absence relied on an assumption of roughly uniform sequencing depth across donors.

The PCR used 60 Vbeta and 13 Jbeta primers. Sequencing used immunoSEQ multiplex PCR; TCRdb keeps in-frame clones, though not all of them. Here the sample spans roughly 70,000 clones, 70% to 85% being singletons. A remark on this clone: Its antigen is as yet unknown.

The germline gives CDR1 WNHNN, CDR2 SYGVQD (reference sequence). V gave up 4 bases and J gave up 8 bases, with 18 bases separating them. The CDR3 totals 15 residues. No CMV serostatus entry exists for this donor. Sequences were obtained from PBMCs. The chain is built from TRBV10-1 and TRBJ2-1, with a weak D call TRBD2 (5 bases). This clonotype was sampled from a human donor in good health. The CDR3 DNA is TGCGCCAGCAGTGCAAGCGGCCAACAAGGGCATGAGCAGTTCTTC. It codes for CASSASGQQGHEQFF.